A single T cell receptor (beta chain) is shown here with its context. The table lists this clone with many counts. Its antigen specificity is not known. Base-call qualities are not available, and no considerably larger clone is one nucleotide away. None of the patients had been given any treatment before thyroid surgery. The study retrospectively analysed patient clinical samples collected from about 2012 to 2019 using T-cell receptor beta sequencing. This specimen belongs to a study of metastatic and nonmetastatic thyroid tumors (dated by TCRdb to 2020 to 2022). For context, the study as a whole: For patients with malignant and with benign thyroid disease, the researchers compared repertoires between peripheral blood samples and tumor or nodule tissue samples. The investigation overall reported the following: In both blood and tumor samples, malignant tumors were reported to have significantly higher TCR beta diversity than benign nodules.

The library was prepared using PCR. Sequencing instrument: Illumina HiSeq 4000. High-throughput sequencing was used to profile the TCR beta-chain CDR3 region of every patient. The original methods were these. A classifier to discriminate distant-metastatic papillary thyroid cancer patients was built from CDR3 differences across clinicopathological groups. Repertoire diversity was assessed with the Shannon index, and tumor-blood repertoire similarity with the Morisita-Horn index. The raw public data were reprocessed by TCRdb itself: fastp quality trimming at Q25, MiXCR clonotype calling, in-frame beta chains only. Clone size and V and J calls follow TCRdb, not the original study. The sample has over 25,000 clones on record, 7% to 9% of them singletons. Together, the top ten hold just under 45% of the sample. The V end loses 3 bases and the J end loses 7 bases, and a stretch of 26 bases separates them. Reading the germline V gene (reference sequence) gives CDR1 SGHNT and CDR2 YYREEE. Taken from cysteine to phenylalanine, the CDR3 has 17 residues. Only the CDR3 DNA stays, 51 bases, in frame from base 1.

The sample comprised blood. The chain couples TRBV5-4 to TRBJ2-7, and the D gene may be TRBD2, 5 bases matching. The source is a female donor with papillary thyroid cancer or a benign thyroid nodule (not recorded which). Some clones in this sample may be carry-over from other donors' samples. CDR3 sequence: CASSSGFPQRGKVEQYF. The DNA sequence is as follows: TGTGCCAGCAGCTCCGGTTTCCCGCAACGGGGTAAGGTGGAGCAGTACTTC.